Listed below are T cell receptor beta chains from one sample, sequenced in a study of T cell clonotyping in hematopoietic cell transplantation. Sequenced by immunoSEQ multiplex PCR; TCRdb stores in-frame clones only, minus some. The sample includes around 19,000 clones, roughly 83% seen only once; the top ten take under 8.5%. Sample: peripheral blood mononuclear cells, taken before stem cell transplant. Receptors originate from a man aged 50-60 years with acute myeloid leukemia. Some clones in this sample may be carry-over from other donors' samples. Both conserved end residues are part of each CDR3. A D gene is named only where the DNA matches it firmly. The size field is filled for only some rows; it gives once, few, many or a size class.

V: TRBV2; J: TRBJ2-2; D: NA; size: NA; DNA: TGTGCCAGCAGAGAATGGACGTCCGGGGAGCTGTTTTTT; CDR3: CASREWTSGELFF
V: TRBV19; J: TRBJ2-7; D: TRBD1; size: NA; DNA: TGTGCCAGTAGTAGGGACAGGAACTACGAGCAGTACTTC; CDR3: CASSRDRNYEQYF
V: TRBV10-2; J: TRBJ2-7; D: NA; size: NA; DNA: TGCGCCAGCAGTGAGGATGACGAGCAGTACTTC; CDR3: CASSEDDEQYF
V: TRBV10-1; J: TRBJ1-2; D: NA; size: NA; DNA: TGCGCCAGCAGTGAACACCGGGGCTATGGCTACACCTTC; CDR3: CASSEHRGYGYTF
V: TRBV5-4; J: TRBJ2-5; D: NA; size: NA; DNA: TGTGCCAGCAGCCGCTACGGGGAGCGTCAGACCCAGTACTTC; CDR3: CASSRYGERQTQYF
V: TRBV7-9; J: TRBJ1-1; D: NA; size: NA; DNA: TGTGCCAGCAGCTCCGGGCGAGGGTGGACGGCTTTCTTT; CDR3: CASSSGRGWTAFF
V: TRBV9; J: TRBJ2-5; D: NA; size: NA; DNA: TGTGCCAGCAGCGCTGGGGGGGGGACAGAAGAGACCCAGTACTTC; CDR3: CASSAGGGTEETQYF
V: TRBV6-6; J: TRBJ1-5; D: TRBD1; size: NA; DNA: TGTGCCAGCAGTTACACAGGGGTAGGGAATCAGCCCCAGCATTTT; CDR3: CASSYTGVGNQPQHF
V: TRBV7-2; J: TRBJ2-1; D: NA; size: NA; DNA: TGTGCCAGCAGCTTACCCCCCGGCAATGAGCAGTTCTTC; CDR3: CASSLPPGNEQFF
V: TRBV5-6; J: TRBJ2-1; D: TRBD2; size: NA; DNA: TGTGCCAGCAGCTTTCGGACTAGTGCCTACAATGAGCAGTTCTTC; CDR3: CASSFRTSAYNEQFF
V: TRBV7-2; J: TRBJ1-5; D: TRBD1; size: once; DNA: TGTGCCAGCAGCTCGTCCGGGACAGATAATCAGCCCCAGCATTTT; CDR3: CASSSSGTDNQPQHF
V: TRBV6-6; J: TRBJ1-1; D: NA; size: NA; DNA: TGTGCCAGCAGCCGGACGGATGATGAAGCTTTCTTT; CDR3: CASSRTDDEAFF
V: TRBV7-2; J: TRBJ2-1; D: NA; size: NA; DNA: TGTGCCAGCAGCTTACGAGGGTCGGCAGGTGGTAAGTTCTTC; CDR3: CASSLRGSAGGKFF
V: TRBV28; J: TRBJ1-2; D: NA; size: NA; DNA: TGTGCCAGCAGCCCCGACAGTACCTATGGCTACACCTTC; CDR3: CASSPDSTYGYTF
V: TRBV28; J: TRBJ2-1; D: NA; size: NA; DNA: TGTGCCAGCAATACTGGGACCACCCTATACAATGAGCAGTTCTTC; CDR3: CASNTGTTLYNEQFF
V: TRBV30; J: TRBJ1-1; D: NA; size: NA; DNA: TGTGCCTGGAGTGTACGTCCGGGGATGAACACTGAAGCTTTCTTT; CDR3: CAWSVRPGMNTEAFF
V: TRBV4-1; J: TRBJ1-1; D: TRBD1; size: medium-sized; DNA: TGCGCCAGCAGATACCCCGGGACAGGGAACACTGAAGCTTTCTTT; CDR3: CASRYPGTGNTEAFF